The source of this TCR beta chain is a study of T cells in localized non-small cell lung cancer. Study results and limitations: Of the tissues analyzed, uninvolved adjacent lung showed maximal T cell clonality, greater than tumor. The appearance of a median roughly 58 of the top 100 tumor clones was seen in adjacent lung. With higher T cell density in blood came longer overall survival.

Data came from immunoSEQ multiplex PCR; TCRdb stores just in-frame clones and leaves some out. The data show 30,000 to 40,000 clones, around 87% seen once. Germline lookup yields CDR1 KGHSH and CDR2 LQKENI. CDR3 length equals 15 residues. About this clone itself: Its specificity is not known.

The sample was peripheral blood, taken before any cancer treatment. The clonotype comes from a man aged 40 to 70 with stage I lung adenocarcinoma. The genes are TRBV18 and TRBJ2-5, with 9 bases that match TRBD1. The J call may not be correct, given that the DNA end is closer to TRBJ2-7. The CDR3 reads CASSPSYGQGYEQYF. The CDR3 DNA reads TGTGCCAGCTCACCATCCTACGGACAGGGGTACGAGCAGTACTTC.